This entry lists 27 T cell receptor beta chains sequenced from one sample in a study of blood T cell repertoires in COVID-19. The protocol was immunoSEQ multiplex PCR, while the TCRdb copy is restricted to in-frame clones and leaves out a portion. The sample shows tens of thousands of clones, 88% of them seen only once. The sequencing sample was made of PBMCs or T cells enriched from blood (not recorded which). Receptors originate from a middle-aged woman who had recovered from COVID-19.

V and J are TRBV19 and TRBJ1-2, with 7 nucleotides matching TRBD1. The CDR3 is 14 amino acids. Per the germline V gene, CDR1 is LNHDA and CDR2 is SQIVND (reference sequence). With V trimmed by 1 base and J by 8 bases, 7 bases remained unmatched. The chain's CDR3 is CASSIGQGIGGYTF. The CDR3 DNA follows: TGTGCCAGTAGTATAGGACAGGGAATTGGAGGCTACACCTTC.

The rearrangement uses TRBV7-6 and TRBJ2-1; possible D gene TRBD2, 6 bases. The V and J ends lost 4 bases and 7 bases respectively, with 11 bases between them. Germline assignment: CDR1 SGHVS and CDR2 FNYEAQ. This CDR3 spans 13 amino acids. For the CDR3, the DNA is TGTGCCAGCAGCTCCGGGACTCCGAATGAGCAGTTCTTC. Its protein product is CASSSGTPNEQFF.

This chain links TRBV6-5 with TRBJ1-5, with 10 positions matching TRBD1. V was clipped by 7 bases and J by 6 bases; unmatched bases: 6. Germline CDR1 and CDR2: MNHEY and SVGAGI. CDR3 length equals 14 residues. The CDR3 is CASTEGQGVQPQHF. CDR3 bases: TGTGCCAGCACCGAAGGACAGGGGGTTCAGCCCCAGCATTTT.

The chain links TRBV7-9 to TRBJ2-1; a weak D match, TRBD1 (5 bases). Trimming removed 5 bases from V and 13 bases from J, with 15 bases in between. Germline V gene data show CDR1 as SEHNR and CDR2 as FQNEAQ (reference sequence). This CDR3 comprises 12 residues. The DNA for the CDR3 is TGTGCCAGCAGCGACCCCCAGGGTGCCCAGTTCTTC. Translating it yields CASSDPQGAQFF.

This CDR3 reads CASSLKSGTSGGASSPVYEQYF. The CDR3 DNA reads as TGCGCCAGCAGCTTGAAGTCCGGGACTAGCGGGGGGGCTAGTAGTCCCGTCTACGAGCAGTACTTC. The V gene is TRBV5-1, the J gene TRBJ2-7; 16 nucleotides align to TRBD2. J lost 3 bases, V lost 1 base, and 19 bases had no gene match. Germline V gene sequence: CDR1 SGHRS, CDR2 YFSETQ. The CDR3 covers 22 residues.

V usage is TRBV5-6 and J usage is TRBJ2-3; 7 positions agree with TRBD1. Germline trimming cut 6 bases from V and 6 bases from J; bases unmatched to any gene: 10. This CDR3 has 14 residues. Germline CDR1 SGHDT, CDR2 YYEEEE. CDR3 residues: CASMNTGVGDTQYF. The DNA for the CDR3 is TGTGCCAGCATGAATACAGGGGTTGGGGATACGCAGTATTTT. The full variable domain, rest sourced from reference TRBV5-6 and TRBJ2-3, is DAGVTQSPTHLIKTRGQQVTLRCSPKSGHDTVSWYQQALGQGPQFIFQYYEEEERQRGNFPDRFSGHQFPNYSSELNVNALLLGDSALYLCASMNTGVGDTQYFGPGTRLTVL.

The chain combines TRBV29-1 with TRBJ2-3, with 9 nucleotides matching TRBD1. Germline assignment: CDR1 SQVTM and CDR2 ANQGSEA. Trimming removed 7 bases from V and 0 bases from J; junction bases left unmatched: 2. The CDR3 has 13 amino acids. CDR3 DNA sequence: TGCAGCGGGGACAGGGATAGCACAGATACGCAGTATTTT. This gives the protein CSGDRDSTDTQYF.

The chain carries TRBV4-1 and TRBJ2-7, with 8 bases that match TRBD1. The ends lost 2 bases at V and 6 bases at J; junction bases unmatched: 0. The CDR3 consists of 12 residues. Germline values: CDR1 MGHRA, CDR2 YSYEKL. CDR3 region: CASSQTGGEQYF. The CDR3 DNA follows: TGCGCCAGCAGCCAAACAGGGGGCGAGCAGTACTTC.

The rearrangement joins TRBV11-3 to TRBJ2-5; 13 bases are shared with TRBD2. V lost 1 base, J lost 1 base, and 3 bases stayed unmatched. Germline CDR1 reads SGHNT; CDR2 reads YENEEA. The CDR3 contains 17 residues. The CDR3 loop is CASSLGGTSGTQETQYF. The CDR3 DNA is TGTGCCAGCAGCTTAGGAGGGACTAGCGGGACCCAAGAGACCCAGTACTTC.

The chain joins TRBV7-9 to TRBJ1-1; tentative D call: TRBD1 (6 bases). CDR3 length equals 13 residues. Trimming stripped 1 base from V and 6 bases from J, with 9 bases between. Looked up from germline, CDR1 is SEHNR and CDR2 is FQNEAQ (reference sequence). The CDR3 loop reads CASSLEDSPEAFF. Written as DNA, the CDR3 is TGTGCCAGCAGCTTAGAGGACAGCCCTGAAGCTTTCTTT.

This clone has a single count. The CDR3 nucleotides are TGCAGCGCCGTGCGCGGGGGCACCCATGAGCAGTTCTTC. Translated: CSAVRGGTHEQFF. This chain links TRBV29-1 with TRBJ2-1; D is perhaps TRBD2 (7 bases). Trimming shortened V by 7 bases and J by 8 bases, and 18 bases separated the two germline ends. Looked up from germline, CDR1 is SQVTM and CDR2 is ANQGSEA. The CDR3 is 13 residues long.

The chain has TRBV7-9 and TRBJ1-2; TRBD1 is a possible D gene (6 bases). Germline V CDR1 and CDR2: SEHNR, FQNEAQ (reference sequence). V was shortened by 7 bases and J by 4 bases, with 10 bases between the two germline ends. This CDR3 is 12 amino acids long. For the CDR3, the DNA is TGTGCCAGCACCGGACAGTCCTATGGCTACACCTTC. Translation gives CASTGQSYGYTF.

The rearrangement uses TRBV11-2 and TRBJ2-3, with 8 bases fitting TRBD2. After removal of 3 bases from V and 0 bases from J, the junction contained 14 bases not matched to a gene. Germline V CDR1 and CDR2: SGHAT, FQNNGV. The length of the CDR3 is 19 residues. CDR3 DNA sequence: TGTGCCAGCAGCTTCGGAGAGGCGGGGGGCCACGCTAGCACAGATACGCAGTATTTT. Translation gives CASSFGEAGGHASTDTQYF.

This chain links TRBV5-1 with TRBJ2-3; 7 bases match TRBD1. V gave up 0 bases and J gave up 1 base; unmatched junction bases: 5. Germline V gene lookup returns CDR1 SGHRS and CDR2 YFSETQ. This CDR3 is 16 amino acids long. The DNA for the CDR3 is TGCGCCAGCAGCTTGGAGGGGGCGAGTGGCACAGATACGCAGTATTTT. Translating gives CASSLEGASGTDTQYF.

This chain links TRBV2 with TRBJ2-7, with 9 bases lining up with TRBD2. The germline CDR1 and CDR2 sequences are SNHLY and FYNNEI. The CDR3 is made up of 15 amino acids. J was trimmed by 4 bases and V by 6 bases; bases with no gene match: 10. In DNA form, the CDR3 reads TGTGCCAGCAGCCTAGCGGGGAAGGTTAGGTACGAGCAGTACTTC. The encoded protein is CASSLAGKVRYEQYF.

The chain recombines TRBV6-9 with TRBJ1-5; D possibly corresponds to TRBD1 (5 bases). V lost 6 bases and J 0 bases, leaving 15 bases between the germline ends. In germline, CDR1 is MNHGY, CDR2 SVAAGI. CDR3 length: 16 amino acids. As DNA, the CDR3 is TGTGCCAGCAGCCAAGACAGAAACGATAGCAATCAGCCCCAGCATTTT. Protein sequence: CASSQDRNDSNQPQHF.

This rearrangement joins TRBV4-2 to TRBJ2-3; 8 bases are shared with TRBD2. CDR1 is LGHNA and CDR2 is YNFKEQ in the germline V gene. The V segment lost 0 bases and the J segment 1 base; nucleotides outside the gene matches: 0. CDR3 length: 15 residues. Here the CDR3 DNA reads TGTGCCAGCAGCCAAGAAGCGGGGGGCACAGATACGCAGTATTTT. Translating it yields CASSQEAGGTDTQYF.

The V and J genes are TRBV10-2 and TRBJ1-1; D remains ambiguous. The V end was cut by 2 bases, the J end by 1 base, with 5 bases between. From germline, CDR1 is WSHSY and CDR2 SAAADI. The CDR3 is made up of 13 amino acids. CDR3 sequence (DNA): TGCGCCAGCAGTGAGACTGGGAACACTGAAGCTTTCTTT. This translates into CASSETGNTEAFF.

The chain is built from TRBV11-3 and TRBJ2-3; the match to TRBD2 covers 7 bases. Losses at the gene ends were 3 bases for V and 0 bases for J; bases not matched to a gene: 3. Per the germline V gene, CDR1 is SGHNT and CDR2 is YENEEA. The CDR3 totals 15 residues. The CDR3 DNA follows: TGTGCCAGCAGCTTCGGACTAGACAGCACAGATACGCAGTATTTT. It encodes CASSFGLDSTDTQYF.

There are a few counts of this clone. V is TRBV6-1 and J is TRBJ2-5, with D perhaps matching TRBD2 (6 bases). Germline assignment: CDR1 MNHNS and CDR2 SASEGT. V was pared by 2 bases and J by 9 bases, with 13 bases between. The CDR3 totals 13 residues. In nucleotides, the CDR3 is TGTGCCAGCAGTGAACGACGGTTAGCGGCCCAGTACTTC. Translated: CASSERRLAAQYF.

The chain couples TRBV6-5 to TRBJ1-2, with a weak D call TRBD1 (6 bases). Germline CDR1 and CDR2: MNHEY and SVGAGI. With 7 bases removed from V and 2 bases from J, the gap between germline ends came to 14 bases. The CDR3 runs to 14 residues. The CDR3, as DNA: TGTGCCAGCACCACAGGGTTCGACAACTATGGCTACACCTTC. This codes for CASTTGFDNYGYTF.

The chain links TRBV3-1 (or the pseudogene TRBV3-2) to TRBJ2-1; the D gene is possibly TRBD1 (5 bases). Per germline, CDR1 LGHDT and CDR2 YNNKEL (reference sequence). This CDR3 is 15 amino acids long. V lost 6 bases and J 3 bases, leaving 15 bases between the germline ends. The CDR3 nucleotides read TGTGCCAGCAGTTACCAGGGCAGTTTCTACAATGAGCAGTTCTTC. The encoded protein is CASSYQGSFYNEQFF.

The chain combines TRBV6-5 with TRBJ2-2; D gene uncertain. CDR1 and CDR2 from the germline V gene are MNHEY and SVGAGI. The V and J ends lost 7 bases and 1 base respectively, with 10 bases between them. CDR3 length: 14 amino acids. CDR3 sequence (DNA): TGTGCCAGCAACAAACAGTTGAACACCGGGGAGCTGTTTTTT. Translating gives CASNKQLNTGELFF.

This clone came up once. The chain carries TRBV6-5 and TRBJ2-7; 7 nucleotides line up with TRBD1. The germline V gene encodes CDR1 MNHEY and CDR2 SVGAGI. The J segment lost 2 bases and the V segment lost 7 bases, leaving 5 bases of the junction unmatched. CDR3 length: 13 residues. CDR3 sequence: CASTRQGTYEQYF. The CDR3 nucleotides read TGTGCCAGCACCAGACAGGGCACCTACGAGCAGTACTTC.

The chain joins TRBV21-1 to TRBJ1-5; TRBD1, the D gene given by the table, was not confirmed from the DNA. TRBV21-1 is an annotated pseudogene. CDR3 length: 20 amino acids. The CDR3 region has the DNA TGTGCCAGCAGCAAAGAAAGGGGTCGGGACAGGGGCTATAGCAATCAGCCCCAGCATTTT. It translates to CASSKERGRDRGYSNQPQHF.

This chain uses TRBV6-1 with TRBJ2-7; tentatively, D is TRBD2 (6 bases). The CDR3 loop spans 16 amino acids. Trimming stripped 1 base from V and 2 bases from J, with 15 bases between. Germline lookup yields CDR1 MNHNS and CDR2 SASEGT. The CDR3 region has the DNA TGTGCCAGCAGTGAAGTTTGGGGGGAGCGCCCCTACGAGCAGTACTTC. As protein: CASSEVWGERPYEQYF.

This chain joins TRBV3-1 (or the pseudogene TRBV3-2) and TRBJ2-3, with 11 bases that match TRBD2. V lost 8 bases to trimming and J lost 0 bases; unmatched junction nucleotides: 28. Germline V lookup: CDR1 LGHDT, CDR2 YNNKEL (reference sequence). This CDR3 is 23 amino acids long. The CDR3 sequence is CASPQKKGISGGVSEASTDTQYF. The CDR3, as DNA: TGTGCCAGCCCGCAAAAAAAGGGGATTAGCGGGGGGGTATCAGAGGCAAGCACAGATACGCAGTATTTT.